The clone carrying this T cell receptor beta chain was counted ten times or more. Indicated time point: blood at routine non-recurrence follow-up after resection. This specimen comes from a study of spatial heterogeneity in lung cancer. A unique molecular identifier was carried by every single TCR cDNA molecule. TCRdb reanalysed the 5' RACE reads using MiXCR and keeps one entry per CDR3 protein. The sample carries about 38,000 distinct CDR3 sequences, roughly 8% recorded once. The CDR3 length is 17 residues. Trimming cost V 5 bases and J 1 base; bases outside gene matches: 9. CDR1 is SGHTA and CDR2 is FQGTGA in the germline V gene.

This clonotype originated in a male donor with early-stage non-small cell lung cancer. The material was PBMCs, obtained at follow-up. This rearrangement joins TRBV7-3 to TRBJ2-3, with TRBD2 identical over 10 bases. The CDR3 DNA sequence: TGTGCCAGCAGCCGCACAGCTAGCGGGGGACGCACAGATACGCAGTATTTT. This sequence encodes CASSRTASGGRTDTQYF.